This T cell receptor beta chain was sequenced during a study of post-analysis software for immune sequencing data. Study summary: Relapsing-remitting, secondary progressive and progressive-relapsing forms of multiple sclerosis all featured among disease courses.

The study's findings and limits: Patients had higher frequencies than controls of about five TRBV segments, including TRBV5-6, TRBV5-1 and TRBV20-1. Samples from a shared batch, those prepared together, strongly co-clustered by F measure. Multiple sclerosis was associated with a significant reduction in normalized Chao1 diversity relative to controls.

This clonotype has only a few counts. Its specificity is unknown. The CDR3 covers 13 residues. V shed 5 bases and J shed 11 bases, with 18 bases lying between them. The V gene's germline CDR1 is MNHEY and CDR2 SMNVEV (reference sequence). Unique molecular identifiers tagged the TCR beta cDNA libraries. Each batch of about 1 to 11 million T cells produced hundreds of thousands of cDNA molecules. TCRdb passed the PCR reads through MiXCR, listing each CDR3 protein once. Here the sample spans approximately 730,000 distinct CDR3 sequences, about half being singletons. The sequenced sample consisted of blood. This chain connects TRBV27 to TRBJ2-5, with D perhaps being TRBD1 or TRBD2 (5 bases each). The source is a girl between 5 and 17 years old with multiple sclerosis. CDR3 loop: CASSATAAGEQYF. The CDR3, as DNA: TGTGCCAGCAGTGCGACAGCAGCCGGGGAGCAGTACTTC.